This is a list of T cell receptor beta chains from one sample in a study of CD8+ T cells in alopecia areata. Assay: immunoSEQ multiplex PCR; the TCRdb copy retains only in-frame clones and omits some. In the table there are about 60,000 clones, 46% of which are singletons. Source: CD8+ T cells sorted from blood, taken at approximately week 39, from a patient treated with tofacitinib. The receptors originated from a human donor with alopecia areata. CDR3s include the opening cysteine and the closing phenylalanine or tryptophan. The order of the fields is V gene, D gene, J gene, clone size, CDR3 DNA, CDR3 protein. D genes are given only for firm matches. Clone size is not always given. Where it is, it says once, few, many or a class for expanded clones.

v_call: TRBV29-1
d_call: TRBD1
j_call: TRBJ1-2
clone_size: few
cdr3_nt: TGCAGCGTTTCAGGGGGCAGTGCCTATGGCTACACCTTC
cdr3_aa: CSVSGGSAYGYTF

v_call: TRBV9
d_call: -
j_call: TRBJ2-7
clone_size: -
cdr3_nt: TGTGCCAGCAGCGGACCCGGGACCGGGGCTAAGGGCGAGCAGTACTTC
cdr3_aa: CASSGPGTGAKGEQYF

v_call: TRBV7-9
d_call: -
j_call: TRBJ2-7
clone_size: -
cdr3_nt: TGTGCCAGCAGCCACCTTTCCGGGGGCGCCGCAGACGAGCAGTACTTC
cdr3_aa: CASSHLSGGAADEQYF

v_call: TRBV9
d_call: -
j_call: TRBJ2-7
clone_size: -
cdr3_nt: TGTGCCAGCAGCGGCCGACTGGACTACGAGCAGTACTTC
cdr3_aa: CASSGRLDYEQYF

v_call: TRBV4-1
d_call: TRBD2
j_call: TRBJ2-5
clone_size: -
cdr3_nt: TGCGCCAGCAGCCAACCGGGAGGACAAGAGACCCAGTACTTC
cdr3_aa: CASSQPGGQETQYF

v_call: TRBV2
d_call: -
j_call: TRBJ1-1
clone_size: -
cdr3_nt: TGTGCCAGCAAGCTCCCCGGGCGTCAGGCTGAAGCTTTCTTT
cdr3_aa: CASKLPGRQAEAFF

v_call: TRBV6-1
d_call: -
j_call: TRBJ2-1
clone_size: medium-sized
cdr3_nt: TGTGCCAGCAGCGACAGCAGGGACCACAATGAGCAGTTCTTC
cdr3_aa: CASSDSRDHNEQFF

v_call: TRBV13
d_call: TRBD1
j_call: TRBJ1-4
clone_size: -
cdr3_nt: TGTGCCAGCAGCTCAGGGGGGACTAATGAAAAACTGTTTTTT
cdr3_aa: CASSSGGTNEKLFF

v_call: TRBV13
d_call: -
j_call: TRBJ1-5
clone_size: -
cdr3_nt: TGTGCCAGCAGCTGGGGCAGGGAGGGCGGTCAGCCCCAGCATTTT
cdr3_aa: CASSWGREGGQPQHF

v_call: TRBV4-1
d_call: -
j_call: TRBJ2-4
clone_size: -
cdr3_nt: TGCGCCAGCAGCCAAGTCGAGAGACCTTTAGCCAAAAACATTCAGTACTTC
cdr3_aa: CASSQVERPLAKNIQYF

v_call: TRBV6-1
d_call: TRBD2
j_call: TRBJ2-5
clone_size: -
cdr3_nt: TGTGCCAGCAGTGAAGTGGGACTAGCGGGAGGGCCGGGAGAGACCCAGTACTTC
cdr3_aa: CASSEVGLAGGPGETQYF

v_call: TRBV29-1
d_call: TRBD1
j_call: TRBJ1-2
clone_size: -
cdr3_nt: TGCAGCGTCCTTTCTGTCATACAGGGGGCGCGTGGCTACACCTTC
cdr3_aa: CSVLSVIQGARGYTF

v_call: TRBV29-1
d_call: -
j_call: TRBJ2-3
clone_size: few
cdr3_nt: TGCAGCGTTGATCGGGTAACCCCGGGGCAGTATTTT
cdr3_aa: CSVDRVTPGQYF

v_call: TRBV29-1
d_call: TRBD1
j_call: TRBJ1-2
clone_size: -
cdr3_nt: TGCAGCGTCCCCGAGGGGCGACAGGGAAACTATGGCTACACCTTC
cdr3_aa: CSVPEGRQGNYGYTF

v_call: TRBV30
d_call: -
j_call: TRBJ1-1
clone_size: -
cdr3_nt: TGTGCCTGGAGGACGGGCACTGAAGCTTTCTTT
cdr3_aa: CAWRTGTEAFF

v_call: TRBV27
d_call: -
j_call: TRBJ2-3
clone_size: few
cdr3_nt: TGTGCCAGCAACTCATTAGCTTCCGCGGCAGATACGCAGTATTTT
cdr3_aa: CASNSLASAADTQYF

v_call: TRBV5-6
d_call: -
j_call: TRBJ1-2
clone_size: -
cdr3_nt: TGTGCCAGCAGCTTTGCTGATGGCTACACCTTC
cdr3_aa: CASSFADGYTF